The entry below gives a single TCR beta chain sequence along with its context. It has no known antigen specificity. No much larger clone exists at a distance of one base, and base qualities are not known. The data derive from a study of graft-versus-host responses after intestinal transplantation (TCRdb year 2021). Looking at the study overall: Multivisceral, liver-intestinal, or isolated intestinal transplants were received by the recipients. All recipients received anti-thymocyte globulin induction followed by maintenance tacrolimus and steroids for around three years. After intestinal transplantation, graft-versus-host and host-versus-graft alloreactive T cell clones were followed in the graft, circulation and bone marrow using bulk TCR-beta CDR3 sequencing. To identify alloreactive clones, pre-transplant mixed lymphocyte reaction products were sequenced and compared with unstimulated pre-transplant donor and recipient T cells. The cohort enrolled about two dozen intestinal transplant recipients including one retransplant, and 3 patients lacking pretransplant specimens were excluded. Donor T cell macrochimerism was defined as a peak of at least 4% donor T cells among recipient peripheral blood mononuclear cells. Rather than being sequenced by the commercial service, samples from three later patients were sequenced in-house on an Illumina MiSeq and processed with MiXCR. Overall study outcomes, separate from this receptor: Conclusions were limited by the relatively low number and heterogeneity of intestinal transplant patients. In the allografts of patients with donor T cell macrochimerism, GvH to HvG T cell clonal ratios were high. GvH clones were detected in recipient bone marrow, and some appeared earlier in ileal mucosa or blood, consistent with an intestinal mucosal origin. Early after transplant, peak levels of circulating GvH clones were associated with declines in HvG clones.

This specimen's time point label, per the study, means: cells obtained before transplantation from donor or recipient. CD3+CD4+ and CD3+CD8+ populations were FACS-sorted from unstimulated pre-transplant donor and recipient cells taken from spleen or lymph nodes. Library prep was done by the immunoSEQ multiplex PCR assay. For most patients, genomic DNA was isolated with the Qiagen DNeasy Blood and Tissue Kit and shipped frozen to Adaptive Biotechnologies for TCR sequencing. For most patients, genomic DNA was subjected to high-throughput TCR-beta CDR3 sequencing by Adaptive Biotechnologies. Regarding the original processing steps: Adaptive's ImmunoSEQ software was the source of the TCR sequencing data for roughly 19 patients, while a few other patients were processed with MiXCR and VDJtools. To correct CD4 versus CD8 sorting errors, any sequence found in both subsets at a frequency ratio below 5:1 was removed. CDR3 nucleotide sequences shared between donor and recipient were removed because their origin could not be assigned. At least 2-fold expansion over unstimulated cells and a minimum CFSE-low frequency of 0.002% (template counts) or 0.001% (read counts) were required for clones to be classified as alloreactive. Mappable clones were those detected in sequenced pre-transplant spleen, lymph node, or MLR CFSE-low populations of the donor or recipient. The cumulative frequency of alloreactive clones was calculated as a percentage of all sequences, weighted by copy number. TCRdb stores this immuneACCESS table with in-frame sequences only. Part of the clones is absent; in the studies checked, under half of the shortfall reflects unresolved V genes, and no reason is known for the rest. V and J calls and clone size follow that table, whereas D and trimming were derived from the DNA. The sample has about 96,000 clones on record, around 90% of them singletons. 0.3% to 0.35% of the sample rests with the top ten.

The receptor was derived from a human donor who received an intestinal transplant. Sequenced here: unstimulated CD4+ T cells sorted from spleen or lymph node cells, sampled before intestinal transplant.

The DNA sequence is given as TGTGCCTGGAGGACGGGTCCCGGGACAGGGCCAGGAAACACCATATATTTT. Translated, it reads CAWRTGPGTGPGNTIYF. The chain is made from TRBV30 and TRBJ1-3; 9 central nucleotides agree with TRBD1. V is cut back by 3 bases and J by 4 bases, with 13 bases in the junction unmatched. Sequences GTSNPN (CDR1) and SVGIG (CDR2) are obtained from the germline V gene (reference sequence). There are 17 amino acids in the CDR3, from cysteine to phenylalanine inclusive. CDR3 DNA only is kept here, 51 bases in frame from base 1.